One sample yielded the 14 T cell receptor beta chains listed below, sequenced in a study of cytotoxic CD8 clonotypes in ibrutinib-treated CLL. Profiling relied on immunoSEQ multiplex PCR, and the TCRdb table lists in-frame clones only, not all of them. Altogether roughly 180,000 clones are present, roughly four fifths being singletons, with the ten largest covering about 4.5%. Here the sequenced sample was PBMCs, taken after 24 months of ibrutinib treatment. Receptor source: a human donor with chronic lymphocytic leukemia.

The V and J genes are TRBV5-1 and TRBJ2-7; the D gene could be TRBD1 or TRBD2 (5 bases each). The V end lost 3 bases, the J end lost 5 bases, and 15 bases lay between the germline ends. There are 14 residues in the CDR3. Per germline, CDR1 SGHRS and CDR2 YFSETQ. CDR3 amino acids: CASSWTGPQDEQYF. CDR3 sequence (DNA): TGCGCCAGCAGCTGGACGGGGCCCCAAGACGAGCAGTACTTC.

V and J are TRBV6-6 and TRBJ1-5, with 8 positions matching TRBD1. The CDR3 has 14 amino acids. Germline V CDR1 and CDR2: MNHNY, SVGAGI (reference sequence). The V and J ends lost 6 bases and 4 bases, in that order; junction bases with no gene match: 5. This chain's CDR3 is CASSRTGRNQPQHF. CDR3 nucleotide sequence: TGTGCCAGCAGCCGGACAGGGAGAAATCAGCCCCAGCATTTT.

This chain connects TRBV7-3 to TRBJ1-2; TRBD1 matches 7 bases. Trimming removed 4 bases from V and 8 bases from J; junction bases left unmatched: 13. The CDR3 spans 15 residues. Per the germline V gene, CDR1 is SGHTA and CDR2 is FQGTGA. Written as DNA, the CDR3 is TGTGCCAGCAGCTCCGGGAGCCGACAGGGTGGAGGCTACACCTTC. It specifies CASSSGSRQGGGYTF. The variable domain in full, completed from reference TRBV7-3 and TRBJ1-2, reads GAGVSQTPSNKVTEKGKYVELRCDPISGHTALYWYRQSLGQGPEFLIYFQGTGAADDSGLPNDRFFAVRPEGSVSTLKIQRTERGDSAVYLCASSSGSRQGGGYTFGSGTRLTVV.

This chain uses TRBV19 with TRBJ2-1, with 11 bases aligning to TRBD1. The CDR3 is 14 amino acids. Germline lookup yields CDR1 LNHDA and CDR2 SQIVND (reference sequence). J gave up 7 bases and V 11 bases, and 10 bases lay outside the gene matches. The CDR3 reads CAGKGQGAGNEQFF. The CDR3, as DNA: TGTGCCGGTAAAGGACAGGGGGCTGGGAATGAGCAGTTCTTC.

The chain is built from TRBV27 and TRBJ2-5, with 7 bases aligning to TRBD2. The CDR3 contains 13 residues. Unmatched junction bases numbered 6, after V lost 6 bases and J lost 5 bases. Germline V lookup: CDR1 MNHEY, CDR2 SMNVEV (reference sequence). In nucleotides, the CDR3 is TGTGCCAGCAGCGGGGGGTTTAGCGAGACCCAGTACTTC. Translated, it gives CASSGGFSETQYF.

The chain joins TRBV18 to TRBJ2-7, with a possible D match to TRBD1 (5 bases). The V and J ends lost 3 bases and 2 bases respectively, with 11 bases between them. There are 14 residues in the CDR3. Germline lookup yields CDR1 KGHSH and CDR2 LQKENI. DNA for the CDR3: TGTGCCAGCTCACCCATAGGGGCAGCCTACGAGCAGTACTTC. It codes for CASSPIGAAYEQYF. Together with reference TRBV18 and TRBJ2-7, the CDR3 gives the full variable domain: NAGVMQNPRHLVRRRGQEARLRCSPMKGHSHVYWYRQLPEEGLKFMVYLQKENIIDESGMPKERFSAEFPKEGPSILRIQQVVRGDSAAYFCASSPIGAAYEQYFGPGTRLTVT.

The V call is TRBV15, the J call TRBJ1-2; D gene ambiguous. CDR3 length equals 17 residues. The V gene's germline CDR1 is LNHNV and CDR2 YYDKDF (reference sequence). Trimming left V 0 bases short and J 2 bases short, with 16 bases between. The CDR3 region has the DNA TGTGCCACCAGCAGAGAAGGGCCAGACTTCAGGAACTATGGCTACACCTTC. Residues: CATSREGPDFRNYGYTF. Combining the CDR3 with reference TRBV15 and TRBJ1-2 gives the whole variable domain DAMVIQNPRYQVTQFGKPVTLSCSQTLNHNVMYWYQQKSSQAPKLLFHYYDKDFNNEADTPDNFQSRRPNTSFCFLDIRSPGLGDTAMYLCATSREGPDFRNYGYTFGSGTRLTVV.

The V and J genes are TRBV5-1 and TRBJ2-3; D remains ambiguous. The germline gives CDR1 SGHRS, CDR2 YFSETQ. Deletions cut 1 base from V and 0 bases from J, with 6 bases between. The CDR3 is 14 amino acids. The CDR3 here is CASSLPDSTDTQYF. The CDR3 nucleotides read TGCGCCAGCAGCTTGCCAGATAGCACAGATACGCAGTATTTT.

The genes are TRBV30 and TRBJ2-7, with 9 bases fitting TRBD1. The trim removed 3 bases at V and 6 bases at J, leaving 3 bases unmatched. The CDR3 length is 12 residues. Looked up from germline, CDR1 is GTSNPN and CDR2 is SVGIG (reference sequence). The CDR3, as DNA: TGTGCCTGGAGGACAGGGGGTTCCGAGCAGTACTTC. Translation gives CAWRTGGSEQYF.

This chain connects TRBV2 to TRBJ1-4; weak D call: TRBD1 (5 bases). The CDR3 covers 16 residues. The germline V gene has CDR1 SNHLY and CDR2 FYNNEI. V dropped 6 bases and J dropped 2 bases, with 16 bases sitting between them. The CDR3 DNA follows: TGTGCCAGCAGGAGGGAGGGGCTAAGGACTAATGAAAAACTGTTTTTT. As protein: CASRREGLRTNEKLFF.

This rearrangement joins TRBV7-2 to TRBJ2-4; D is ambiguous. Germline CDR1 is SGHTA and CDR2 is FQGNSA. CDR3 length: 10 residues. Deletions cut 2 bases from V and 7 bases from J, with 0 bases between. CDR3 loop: CASSLNIQYF. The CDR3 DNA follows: TGTGCCAGCAGCTTAAACATTCAGTACTTC.

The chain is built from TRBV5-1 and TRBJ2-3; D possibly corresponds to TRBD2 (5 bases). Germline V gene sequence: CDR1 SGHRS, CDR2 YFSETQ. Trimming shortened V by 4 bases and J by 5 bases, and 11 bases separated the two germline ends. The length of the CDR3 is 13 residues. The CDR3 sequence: CASSPRGRDTQYF. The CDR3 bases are TGCGCCAGCAGCCCCCGAGGGAGAGATACGCAGTATTTT.

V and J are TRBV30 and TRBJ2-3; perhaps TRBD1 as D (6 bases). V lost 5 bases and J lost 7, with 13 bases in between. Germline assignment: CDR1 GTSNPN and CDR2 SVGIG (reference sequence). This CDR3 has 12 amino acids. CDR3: CAWGNTGNTQYF. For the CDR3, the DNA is TGTGCCTGGGGTAACACAGGGAATACGCAGTATTTT. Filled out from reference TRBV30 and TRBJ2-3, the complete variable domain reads SQTIHQWPATLVQPVGSPLSLECTVEGTSNPNLYWYRQAAGRGLQLLFYSVGIGQISSEVPQNLSASRPQDRQFILSSKKLLLSDSGFYLCAWGNTGNTQYFGPGTRLTVL.

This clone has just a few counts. CDR3 region: CASRPTRVLNTEAFF. The CDR3 DNA follows: TGTGCCAGTAGGCCAACCCGGGTCTTGAACACTGAAGCTTTCTTT. V usage is TRBV19 and J usage is TRBJ1-1; D gene uncertain. The CDR3 is 15 amino acids. Germline V gives CDR1 LNHDA, CDR2 SQIVND (reference sequence). V lost 6 bases and J 0 bases, leaving 14 bases between the germline ends. Filled out from reference TRBV19 and TRBJ1-1, the complete variable domain reads DGGITQSPKYLFRKEGQNVTLSCEQNLNHDAMYWYRQDPGQGLRLIYYSQIVNDFQKGDIAEGYSVSREKKESFPLTVTSAQKNPTAFYLCASRPTRVLNTEAFFGQGTRLTVV.